The next 20 T cell receptor beta chains were all read from a single sample in a study of shared clonotypes between healthy human individuals. Naive CD8 cells lacked CD45RO and underwent positive selection for CCR7, leaving out terminally differentiated effector memory CD45RA+ cells. Generated by immunoSEQ multiplex PCR, the TCRdb table keeps only in-frame clones and is missing some. The sample includes some 740,000 clones, 92% of them seen just once. The specimen was naive CD8+ T cells sorted from blood. The receptor source for this set is a man aged 25-45 years in good health.

Worth noting for this clone: The sample has other DNA sequences that encode this CDR3 too. This chain links TRBV27 with TRBJ2-7, with 7 bases fitting TRBD2. The CDR3 is 13 residues long. V lost 6 bases and J lost 5; bases outside the gene matches: 7. Germline V gene lookup returns CDR1 MNHEY and CDR2 SMNVEV (reference sequence). The DNA of the CDR3 is TGTGCCAGCAGCCCGACTAGCTTTAACGAGCAGTACTTC. Protein sequence: CASSPTSFNEQYF.

This rearrangement joins TRBV27 to TRBJ2-7, with D tentatively TRBD2 (6 bases). Germline CDR1 MNHEY, CDR2 SMNVEV (reference sequence). V lost 2 bases and J lost 5, with 13 bases in between. The CDR3 is 14 amino acids. The CDR3 bases are TGTGCCAGCAGTTTACTCGGGGGTCCGGACGAGCAGTACTTC. Translating it yields CASSLLGGPDEQYF.

As DNA, the CDR3 is TGCAGTGACGCGACTAGCGGGGGCCGCAATGAGCAGTTCTTC. It is translated as CSDATSGGRNEQFF. This chain joins TRBV29-1 and TRBJ2-1; 12 bases fit TRBD2. The CDR3 sequence is 14 residues long. The germline gives CDR1 SQVTM, CDR2 ANQGSEA.

This clone was seen only once. This rearrangement joins TRBV4-1 to TRBJ1-1; D is unclear. The V end lost 7 bases, the J end lost 1 base, and 4 bases lay between the germline ends. Per the germline V gene, CDR1 is MGHRA and CDR2 is YSYEKL. The CDR3 totals 11 residues. The DNA for the CDR3 is TGCGCCAGCAAAGAGAACACTGAAGCTTTCTTT. Translated: CASKENTEAFF.

A single count supports this clone. The chain joins TRBV10-2 to TRBJ2-1; D is uncertain. Per germline, CDR1 WSHSY and CDR2 SAAADI. The CDR3 is 12 amino acids. The V end was cut by 3 bases, the J end by 3 bases, with 3 bases between. The CDR3 coding sequence is TGCGCCAGCAGTGACTACTACAATGAGCAGTTCTTC. It is translated as CASSDYYNEQFF.

This clone was detected a few times. The chain has TRBV7-9 and TRBJ1-2; D remains unclear. The CDR3 runs to 14 residues. CDR1 and CDR2 from the germline V gene are SEHNR and FQNEAQ (reference sequence). The germline V and J ends were trimmed by 2 bases and 6 bases, with 13 bases remaining between them. The CDR3: CASSLTLRGHGYTF. Written as DNA, the CDR3 is TGTGCCAGCAGCTTAACCCTCCGTGGGCATGGCTACACCTTC.

This chain connects TRBV7-2 to TRBJ2-2, with 8 positions matching TRBD1. The CDR3 is 15 residues long. The trim removed 5 bases at V and 4 bases at J, leaving 6 bases unmatched. Germline V gives CDR1 SGHTA, CDR2 FQGNSA. The CDR3: CASSAYRGSTGELFF. The CDR3 DNA reads TGTGCCAGCAGCGCCTACAGGGGGAGCACCGGGGAGCTGTTTTTT.

The chain joins TRBV29-1 to TRBJ2-7, with 7 bases matching TRBD2. This CDR3 spans 16 amino acids. The germline CDR1 and CDR2 sequences are SQVTM and ANQGSEA. V gave up 1 base and J gave up 0 bases; unmatched junction bases: 9. This chain's CDR3 is CSVEGGERESSYEQYF. The DNA for the CDR3 is TGCAGCGTTGAAGGTGGGGAGCGGGAAAGCTCCTACGAGCAGTACTTC.

CDR3: CASSHPGTGRYNEQFF. CDR3 DNA: TGTGCCAGCAGCCATCCCGGGACAGGTCGCTACAATGAGCAGTTCTTC. The chain employs TRBV7-9 and TRBJ2-1; TRBD1 matches at 8 bases. CDR1 SEHNR and CDR2 FQNEAQ come from the germline V gene (reference sequence). This CDR3 is built from 16 residues. Trimming took 5 bases from V and 3 from J; bases not matched to a gene: 9. The whole variable domain, filled in from reference TRBV7-9 and TRBJ2-1, reads DTGVSQNPRHKITKRGQNVTFRCDPISEHNRLYWYRQTLGQGPEFLTYFQNEAQLEKSRLLSDRFSAERPKGSFSTLEIQRTEQGDSAMYLCASSHPGTGRYNEQFFGPGTRLTVL.

V and J are TRBV11-2 and TRBJ2-5; D is unresolved. The ends were cut back, 1 base at V and 7 bases at J, with 10 bases in the middle. The CDR3 consists of 13 residues. Germline-derived CDR1 and CDR2 are SGHAT and FQNNGV. CDR3 region: CASSLGASATQYF. In DNA, the CDR3 is TGTGCCAGCAGCTTAGGAGCGTCGGCGACCCAGTACTTC.

The chain uses TRBV28 and TRBJ2-5; TRBD2 might be the D (5 bases). This CDR3 has 11 amino acids. Germline-derived CDR1 and CDR2 are MDHEN and SYDVKM. Trimming cost V 7 bases and J 4 bases, with 7 bases left between them. CDR3 nucleotide sequence: TGTGCCAGCAACGGGGTAGAGACCCAGTACTTC. It encodes CASNGVETQYF.

A note on this clone: Other DNA sequences from this sample encode an identical CDR3 as well. V gene TRBV29-1 combines with J gene TRBJ2-1; 7 bases are shared with TRBD2. The germline V gene has CDR1 SQVTM and CDR2 ANQGSEA. The CDR3 covers 15 residues. V trimming: 3 bases; J trimming: 0 bases; junction bases outside the gene matches: 5. The CDR3 region has the DNA TGCAGCGTTGAGACGGGGGGAAGCTCCTACAATGAGCAGTTCTTC. Amino acids: CSVETGGSSYNEQFF.

In the case of this clone: Other DNA sequences in this specimen translate into the identical CDR3. CDR3 nucleotide sequence: TGTGCCAGCAGCTTTTCCGGGAGCACAGATACGCAGTATTTT. This sequence encodes CASSFSGSTDTQYF. V and J are TRBV11-2 and TRBJ2-3; D is undetermined. The CDR3 sequence is 14 residues long. Germline loops: CDR1 SGHAT, CDR2 FQNNGV. V was clipped by 3 bases and J by 0 bases, with 7 bases between them.

The V gene is TRBV6-1, the J gene TRBJ2-7, with TRBD2 identical over 9 bases. The CDR3 spans 13 residues. Germline V gene lookup returns CDR1 MNHNS and CDR2 SASEGT. V gave up 8 bases and J gave up 4 bases; unmatched junction bases: 6. This chain's CDR3 is CASAPSGAYEQYF. CDR3 nucleotide sequence: TGTGCCAGCGCGCCTAGCGGGGCGTACGAGCAGTACTTC.

The J gene is TRBJ2-7, the V gene TRBV6-1; D unresolved. The V gene lost 6 bases and the J gene lost 4 bases, with 13 bases spanning the gap. CDR1 and CDR2 (germline): MNHNS, SASEGT. The CDR3 totals 13 residues. The CDR3 DNA reads as TGTGCCAGCAGATTAGGGTCCTTTTACGAGCAGTACTTC. Its protein is CASRLGSFYEQYF.

The chain recombines TRBV7-9 with TRBJ2-5; no clear D. The germline V gene encodes CDR1 SEHNR and CDR2 FQNEAQ (reference sequence). The CDR3 extends over 17 amino acids. The germline V and J ends were trimmed by 4 bases and 2 bases, with 20 bases remaining between them. Written as DNA, the CDR3 is TGTGCCAGCAGCTCGATTGGGGAATCGGCTCTTCAAGAGACCCAGTACTTC. It encodes CASSSIGESALQETQYF.

The J gene is TRBJ1-1, the V gene TRBV7-9; TRBD1 matches at 9 bases. Per the germline V gene, CDR1 is SEHNR and CDR2 is FQNEAQ (reference sequence). V shed 4 bases and J 0 bases; nucleotides not matched to a gene: 6. The CDR3 extends over 16 amino acids. CDR3 DNA sequence: TGTGCCAGCAGCTCCGGGACAGGGCACCTGAACACTGAAGCTTTCTTT. It yields the protein CASSSGTGHLNTEAFF.

The chain combines TRBV5-1 with TRBJ2-1, with D possibly being TRBD1 or TRBD2 (5 bases each). Germline values: CDR1 SGHRS, CDR2 YFSETQ. CDR3 size: 16 residues. Trimming left V 0 bases short and J 5 bases short, with 15 bases between. CDR3 amino acids: CASSLDPGSPNNEQFF. Written as DNA, the CDR3 is TGCGCCAGCAGCTTGGATCCAGGGAGTCCTAACAATGAGCAGTTCTTC.

The J gene is TRBJ1-1, the V gene TRBV7-9; no clear D. The V gene lost 7 bases and the J gene lost 0 bases, with 18 bases spanning the gap. Germline loops: CDR1 SEHNR, CDR2 FQNEAQ (reference sequence). This CDR3 comprises 16 residues. The CDR3 region has the DNA TGTGCCAGCATAATGAGCGCCCGGGCCCTGAACACTGAAGCTTTCTTT. This sequence encodes CASIMSARALNTEAFF.

V is TRBV7-8 and J is TRBJ2-7; unclear D gene. CDR1 SGHVS and CDR2 FQNEAQ come from the germline V gene. With 1 base removed from V and 5 bases from J, the gap between germline ends came to 12 bases. The CDR3 is 14 residues long. CDR3 loop: CASSLGPSQHEQYF. Here the CDR3 DNA reads TGTGCCAGCAGCTTAGGCCCCAGTCAGCACGAGCAGTACTTC.